Listed below are T cell receptor beta chains from one sample, sequenced in a study of control samples from healthy donors and cancer patients. Clones were read by immunoSEQ multiplex PCR, and TCRdb kept only the in-frame ones, dropping some. Of 95,000 to 150,000 clones detected, approximately 89% appear once; the ten largest clones hold less than 4%. Sequenced sample: blood. The receptor set was obtained from a man aged 35-49 years in good health. Both conserved end residues are part of each CDR3. D genes are given only for firm matches. Rows give clone size only sometimes, using once, few, many, or a class for an expanded clone.

d_gene | j_gene | v_gene | abundance | CDR3nt | CDR3aa
- | TRBJ1-2 | TRBV29-1 | - | TGCAGCGTTTACTCTACCGGCTATGGCTACACCTTC | CSVYSTGYGYTF
- | TRBJ1-6 | TRBV20-1 | - | TGCAGTGCTAGTTCCGGTGGGGGGGTCCTCCACTTT | CSASSGGGVLHF
- | TRBJ2-3 | TRBV4-3 | - | TGCGCCAGCAGCCAAGGGGGCCGGACAGATACGCAGTATTTT | CASSQGGRTDTQYF
- | TRBJ1-1 | TRBV7-3 | - | TGTGCCAGCAGCCCAACCAGGAACACTGAAGCTTTCTTT | CASSPTRNTEAFF
- | TRBJ1-6 | TRBV7-9 | - | TGTGCCAGCAGCGTCGGGAAACCCCTCCACTTT | CASSVGKPLHF
- | TRBJ1-4 | TRBV25-1 | - | TGTGCCAGCAGTGAATATATTCCAGGGGCAGGGGAAAAACTGTTTTTT | CASSEYIPGAGEKLFF
- | TRBJ2-5 | TRBV5-1 | - | TGCGCCAGCAGCTCCACGGGTCACCCCTGGGAGACCCAGTACTTC | CASSSTGHPWETQYF
- | TRBJ1-1 | TRBV7-2 | - | TGTGCCAGCAGCTTGAGGATACAGGGCAAAATAATTGAAGCTTTCTTT | CASSLRIQGKIIEAFF
TRBD1 | TRBJ1-2 | TRBV5-1 | once | TGCGCCAGCAGCGCGGGACAGGGGACCAACGGCTACACCTTC | CASSAGQGTNGYTF
- | TRBJ2-6 | TRBV24-1 | - | TGTGCCACCAGTGATTTGGACAGGTCCTCTGGGGCCAACGTCCTGACTTTC | CATSDLDRSSGANVLTF
- | TRBJ1-1 | TRBV12-3/TRBV12-4 | - | TGTGCCAGCAGCTTTTTACAGAACACTGAAGCTTTCTTT | CASSFLQNTEAFF
- | TRBJ2-1 | TRBV9 | - | TGTGCCAGCAGCTACAATACGGATGAGCAGTTCTTC | CASSYNTDEQFF
- | TRBJ1-6 | TRBV7-2 | - | TGTGCCAGCAGCTTAGAACCGAGGTTCGGGGTCTATAATTCACCCCTCCACTTT | CASSLEPRFGVYNSPLHF
- | TRBJ2-1 | TRBV25-1 | - | TGTGCCAGCAGTGAATCTGGAAGAGAAAACAATGAGCAGTTCTTC | CASSESGRENNEQFF
- | TRBJ1-2 | TRBV5-5 | - | TGTGCCAGCAGCTTGGACGGGACTATGTCTGGCTACACCTTC | CASSLDGTMSGYTF
- | TRBJ2-3 | TRBV29-1 | once | TGCAGCGTTAACAGGGTCGGGGATACGCAGTATTTT | CSVNRVGDTQYF
- | TRBJ2-3 | TRBV12-5 | - | TGTGCTAGTGCCTCGGTGGGCGATACGCAGTATTTT | CASASVGDTQYF
- | TRBJ1-6 | TRBV12-3/TRBV12-4 | - | TGTGCCAGCAGTCTCCAAACGAATTCACCCCTCCACTTT | CASSLQTNSPLHF
TRBD2 | TRBJ2-1 | TRBV25-1 | - | TGTGCCAGCAGTGCCGGGACTAGCAAGGGCGATGAGCAGTTCTTC | CASSAGTSKGDEQFF
- | TRBJ2-3 | TRBV3-1/TRBV3-2 | - | TGTGCCAGCAGCCAAGACCCAGCGGTAGATACGCAGTATTTT | CASSQDPAVDTQYF
- | TRBJ1-2 | TRBV7-5 | - | TGTGTCAGAAGCTTAGCTCAGGGGGGGGTGTATGGCTACACCTTC | CVRSLAQGGVYGYTF
- | TRBJ2-7 | TRBV6-4 | - | TGTGCCAGCAGTGAGAGTTACGGGAGAGCCTACGAGCAGTACTTC | CASSESYGRAYEQYF
TRBD1 | TRBJ1-1 | TRBV9 | - | TGTGCCAGCAGCAGGGGGCTTTTTTCTGAAGCTTTCTTT | CASSRGLFSEAFF
- | TRBJ1-4 | TRBV14 | few | TGTGCCAGCAGCCAAAAGAGGAGGGTTAATGAAAAACTGTTTTTT | CASSQKRRVNEKLFF
- | TRBJ1-1 | TRBV19 | - | TGTGCCAGTACCGCAACCTGGGGCGCTGAAGCTTTCTTT | CASTATWGAEAFF
- | TRBJ2-5 | TRBV11-3 | few | TGTGCCAGCAGCTCAAGGGGGTACCAAGAGACCCAGTACTTC | CASSSRGYQETQYF
TRBD1 | TRBJ1-2 | TRBV2 | - | TGTGCCAGCAGGGGGGACAGCGAGAACTATGGCTACACCTTC | CASRGDSENYGYTF
TRBD1 | TRBJ1-2 | TRBV24-1 | - | TGTGCCACCAGTGACCCAACAGGGGGCATCTATGGCTACACCTTC | CATSDPTGGIYGYTF
- | TRBJ2-6 | TRBV7-3 | once | TGTGCCAGCAGCTTTAACTCGGGAAGCTCTGGGGCCAACGTCCTGACTTTC | CASSFNSGSSGANVLTF
- | TRBJ1-2 | TRBV9 | - | TGTGCCAGCAGCGTTGAGAATTTTAACTATGGCTACACCTTC | CASSVENFNYGYTF
TRBD2 | TRBJ2-5 | TRBV24-1 | - | TGTGCCACCAGCAGCGGGGTCAAAGAGACCCAGTACTTC | CATSSGVKETQYF
- | TRBJ1-2 | TRBV24-1 | - | TGTGCCACCAGTACGGAGTCGGGCTACACCTTC | CATSTESGYTF
- | TRBJ2-1 | TRBV11-2 | - | TGTGCCAGCAGTCCAAACCAAATCTACAATGAGCAGTTCTTC | CASSPNQIYNEQFF
- | TRBJ1-2 | TRBV18 | - | TGTGCCAGCTCACCAGGGGCAGAGAACTATGGCTACACCTTC | CASSPGAENYGYTF
- | TRBJ1-1 | TRBV5-1 | - | TGCGCCAGCAGCTTTAGGACCCCCAGGGGAGACACTGAAGCTTTCTTT | CASSFRTPRGDTEAFF
- | TRBJ1-1 | TRBV14 | few | TGTGCCAGCAGCCAAACCCAAAATCTCCAAGCTTTCTTT | CASSQTQNLQAFF
- | TRBJ1-4 | TRBV10-2 | - | TGCGCCAGCAGTGAGTCGGCCGGCTTACGGGAAAAACTGTTTTTT | CASSESAGLREKLFF
TRBD1 | TRBJ2-2 | TRBV6-6 | - | TGTGCCAGCAGTTCCCGGGACAGGAACACCGGGGAGCTGTTTTTT | CASSSRDRNTGELFF
- | TRBJ2-4 | TRBV9 | once | TGTGCCAGCAGCCCCGCATTCGGGAGTACCAAAAACATTCAGTACTTC | CASSPAFGSTKNIQYF
- | TRBJ2-7 | TRBV9 | - | TGTGCCAGCAGCGCCTCAGGGGGGAGCAACGAGCAGTACTTC | CASSASGGSNEQYF
- | TRBJ2-2 | TRBV11-3 | - | TGTGCCAGCCGCCTCGGACAGTCAAACACCGGGGAGCTGTTTTTT | CASRLGQSNTGELFF